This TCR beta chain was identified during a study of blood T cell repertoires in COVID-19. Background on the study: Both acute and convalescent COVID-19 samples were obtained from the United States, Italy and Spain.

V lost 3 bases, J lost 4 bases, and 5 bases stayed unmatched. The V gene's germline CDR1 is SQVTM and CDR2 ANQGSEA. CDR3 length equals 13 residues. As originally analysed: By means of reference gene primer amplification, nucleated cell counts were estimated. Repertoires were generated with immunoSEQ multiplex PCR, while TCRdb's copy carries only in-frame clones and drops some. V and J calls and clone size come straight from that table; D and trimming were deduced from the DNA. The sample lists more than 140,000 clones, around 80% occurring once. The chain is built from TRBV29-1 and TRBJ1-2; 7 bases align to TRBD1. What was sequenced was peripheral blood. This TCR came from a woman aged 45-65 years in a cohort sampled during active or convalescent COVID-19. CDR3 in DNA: TGCAGCGTTGACAGGGGGTACGGCTATGGCTACACCTTC. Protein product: CSVDRGYGYGYTF. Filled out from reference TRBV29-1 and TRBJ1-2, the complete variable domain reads SAVISQKPSRDICQRGTSLTIQCQVDSQVTMMFWYRQQPGQSLTLIATANQGSEATYESGFVIDKFPISRPNLTFSTLTVSNMSPEDSSIYLCSVDRGYGYGYTFGSGTRLTVV.